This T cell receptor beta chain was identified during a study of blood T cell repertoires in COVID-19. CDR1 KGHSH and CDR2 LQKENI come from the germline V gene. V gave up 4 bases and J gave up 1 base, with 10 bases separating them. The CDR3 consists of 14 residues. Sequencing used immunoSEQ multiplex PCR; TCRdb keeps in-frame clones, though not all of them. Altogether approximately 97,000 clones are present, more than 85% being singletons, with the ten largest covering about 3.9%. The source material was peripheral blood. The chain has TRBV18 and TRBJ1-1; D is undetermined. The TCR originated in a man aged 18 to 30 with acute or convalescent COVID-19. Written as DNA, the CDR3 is TGTGCCAGCTCACTTCAGGCGGGGAACACTGAAGCTTTCTTT. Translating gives CASSLQAGNTEAFF.